The 27 T cell receptor beta chains below were found in one sample sequenced in a study of blood T cell repertoires in COVID-19. Some clones are missing from TCRdb's copy, which holds only in-frame ones; the method was immunoSEQ multiplex PCR. The data show 650,000 to 800,000 clones, around 90% seen once. Input material: peripheral blood. The source is a woman aged 18-29 years with acute or convalescent COVID-19.

The chain combines TRBV24-1 with TRBJ1-1; 8 nucleotides match TRBD1. Germline CDR1 and CDR2: KGHDR and SFDVKD. J gave up 11 bases and V 2 bases, and 3 bases lay outside the gene matches. The CDR3 is made up of 12 amino acids. As DNA, the CDR3 is TGTGCCACCAGTGATTCGACAGGGGCTGCTTTCTTT. It specifies CATSDSTGAAFF.

This clone was observed a few times. The V and J genes are TRBV2 and TRBJ2-1; a weak D match, TRBD2 (6 bases). Germline lookup yields CDR1 SNHLY and CDR2 FYNNEI. The CDR3 contains 12 residues. V lost 8 bases, J lost 7 bases, and 12 bases lay in between. The CDR3 DNA reads as TGTGCCAGCTTAGCGGTCAGGAATGAGCAGTTCTTC. The encoded protein is CASLAVRNEQFF. The full variable domain, with the rest looked up from reference TRBV2 and TRBJ2-1, is EPEVTQTPSHQVTQMGQEVILRCVPISNHLYFYWYRQILGQKVEFLVSFYNNEISEKSEIFDDQFSVERPDGSNFTLKIRSTKLEDSAMYFCASLAVRNEQFFGPGTRLTVL.

The chain recombines TRBV6-6 with TRBJ1-4; a possible D gene is TRBD1 (5 bases). V was cut by 4 bases and J by 4 bases, with 10 bases left in between. Germline V CDR1 and CDR2: MNHNY, SVGAGI (reference sequence). This CDR3 has 14 residues. CDR3 sequence (DNA): TGTGCCAGCAGTTTCACGGGGGTTAATGAAAAACTGTTTTTT. It translates to CASSFTGVNEKLFF.

This clone was counted once. This chain links TRBV24-1 with TRBJ2-7; 8 bases fit TRBD1. Unmatched junction bases numbered 11, after V lost 4 bases and J lost 4 bases. The CDR3 is made up of 16 amino acids. From germline, CDR1 is KGHDR and CDR2 SFDVKD. CDR3 in amino acids: CATSDPGTGPVYEQYF. CDR3 bases: TGTGCCACCAGTGACCCCGGGACAGGCCCCGTGTACGAGCAGTACTTC.

The chain links TRBV5-4 to TRBJ2-3; 13 bases agree with TRBD2. This CDR3 spans 18 amino acids. The junction had 13 bases not matched to a gene; V was cut back by 4 bases and J by 5 bases. Germline CDR1 SGHNT, CDR2 YYREEE (reference sequence). Written as DNA, the CDR3 is TGTGCCAGCAGCGCAACGGGACTAGCGGGGACGCAGGGAGATACGCAGTATTTT. It encodes CASSATGLAGTQGDTQYF.

The count of this clone is one. V is TRBV2 and J is TRBJ1-5, with no clear D. V was shortened by 2 bases and J by 7 bases, with 15 bases between the two germline ends. Per germline, CDR1 SNHLY and CDR2 FYNNEI. The CDR3 has 15 amino acids. The CDR3 here is CASSELGNSGQPQHF. DNA of the CDR3: TGTGCCAGCAGTGAATTGGGGAATTCGGGGCAGCCCCAGCATTTT.

The rearrangement uses TRBV4-3 and TRBJ1-2; D unclear. The CDR3 contains 15 residues. Germline CDR1 is LGHNA and CDR2 is YSLEER. V gave up 4 bases and J gave up 5 bases, with 17 bases separating them. The CDR3 protein is CASSRGPTGPYGYTF. The DNA of the CDR3 is TGCGCCAGCAGCCGCGGCCCGACCGGTCCATATGGCTACACCTTC.

The chain links TRBV5-1 to TRBJ1-1; no clear D gene. Trimming took 2 bases from V and 4 from J, leaving 6 bases between them. CDR1 is SGHRS, CDR2 YFSETQ, per germline. The CDR3 spans 12 residues. CDR3 coding DNA: TGCGCCAGCAGCTTCAGTCCCACTGAAGCTTTCTTT. Protein: CASSFSPTEAFF.

The chain recombines TRBV19 with TRBJ1-2; D call uncertain. Germline CDR1 and CDR2: LNHDA and SQIVND (reference sequence). The CDR3 spans 12 residues. Trimming shortened V by 7 bases and J by 9 bases, and 15 bases separated the two germline ends. Here the CDR3 DNA reads TGTGCCAGTACCAAAGCCGGAGGTAGCTACACCTTC. This gives the protein CASTKAGGSYTF.

The rearrangement links TRBV7-8 to TRBJ2-6; 10 nucleotides match TRBD1. Unmatched junction bases numbered 12, after V lost 3 bases and J lost 4 bases. Per the germline V gene, CDR1 is SGHVS and CDR2 is FQNEAQ. The CDR3 spans 19 residues. This CDR3 is CASSFYPGTGESGANVLTF. In nucleotides, the CDR3 is TGTGCCAGCAGCTTCTACCCCGGGACAGGGGAATCCGGGGCCAACGTCCTGACTTTC.

This clone was counted a single time. V and J are TRBV7-9 and TRBJ1-3; tentatively, D is TRBD1 (5 bases). Germline V lookup: CDR1 SEHNR, CDR2 FQNEAQ (reference sequence). V was shortened by 4 bases and J by 4 bases, with 23 bases between the two germline ends. The CDR3 has 18 residues. In nucleotides, the CDR3 is TGTGCCAGCAGCTCTAACCCTCGGCAGGGCTTTAGCGGAAACACCATATATTTT. Translation gives CASSSNPRQGFSGNTIYF.

The chain is built from TRBV21-1 and TRBJ1-4; TRBD1, the table's D call, lacks a check against the DNA. TRBV21-1 is a documented pseudogene. The CDR3 extends over 16 amino acids. The CDR3 nucleotides read TGTGCCAGCAGCAAGAGAGGGAACAGGGGGCCGGAAAAACTGTTTTTT. Amino acids: CASSKRGNRGPEKLFF.

This clone was counted a single time. The V call is TRBV5-1, the J call TRBJ1-2, with 7 bases identical to TRBD1. V gave up 0 bases and J gave up 7 bases; unmatched junction bases: 9. Germline V gene sequence: CDR1 SGHRS, CDR2 YFSETQ. The CDR3 covers 15 residues. The CDR3 region has the DNA TGCGCCAGCAGCTTGGCCGGGGAGACAGGGTCTGGCTACACCTTC. Amino acids: CASSLAGETGSGYTF.

The chain uses TRBV9 and TRBJ2-7, with TRBD2 matching over 13 bases. J was trimmed by 2 bases and V by 4 bases; bases with no gene match: 3. Germline V CDR1 and CDR2: SGDLS, YYNGEE. The CDR3 contains 15 residues. The CDR3 sequence is CASSLGLAGTYEQYF. Written as DNA, the CDR3 is TGTGCCAGCAGCTTGGGACTAGCGGGGACCTACGAGCAGTACTTC.

The CDR3 DNA follows: TGTGCCATCAGTGAGTCGACACAGGGTGGAAGCTCACCCCTCCACTTT. This sequence encodes CAISESTQGGSSPLHF. The chain uses TRBV10-3 and TRBJ1-6; perhaps TRBD1 as D (6 bases). The CDR3 length is 16 residues. Trimming removed 0 bases at V and 10 bases at J, with 16 bases between. Germline V lookup: CDR1 ENHRY, CDR2 SYGVKD.

CDR3 DNA sequence: TGTGCTAAGGGGAGCGGGGGCTCAGAGACCCAGTACTTC. Protein: CAKGSGGSETQYF. The rearrangement links TRBV6-5 to TRBJ2-5, with 8 bases lining up with TRBD2. The germline gives CDR1 MNHEY, CDR2 SVGAGI. The CDR3 runs to 13 residues.

This clone has just one count. This chain uses TRBV23-1 with TRBJ1-3, with 9 bases identical to TRBD1. TRBV23-1 falls under the ORF class, with uncertain function. Unmatched junction bases numbered 5, after V lost 2 bases and J lost 0 bases. The CDR3 runs 17 residues. CDR3 nucleotide sequence: TGCGCCAGCAGTCAAATGGACAGGGGAGACTCTGGAAACACCATATATTTT. It encodes CASSQMDRGDSGNTIYF.

The count of this clone is one. Relative to the germline gene, one junction end is altered; a read error may explain this. The V gene is TRBV30, the J gene TRBJ1-5; the match to TRBD1 covers 8 bases. Germline CDR1 reads GTSNPN; CDR2 reads SVGIG (reference sequence). The CDR3 runs 14 residues. CDR3 in DNA: TGTGCCTGGAGTGGTGGACAGGGCTATCAGTCCCAGCATTTT. It specifies CAWSGGQGYQSQHF.

V gene TRBV3-1 (or the pseudogene TRBV3-2) combines with J gene TRBJ2-2, with 11 positions matching TRBD1. CDR1 and CDR2 from the germline V gene are LGHDT and YNNKEL (reference sequence). This CDR3 is built from 17 residues. Germline trimming cut 2 bases from V and 5 bases from J; bases unmatched to any gene: 7. Here the CDR3 DNA reads TGTGCCAGCAGCCAACGTCGGACAGGGGGCTTGACCGGGGAGCTGTTTTTT. Translation: CASSQRRTGGLTGELFF.

CDR3 in amino acids: CASSYPRRTGGFGIAKNIQYF. The CDR3 bases are TGTGCCAGCAGCTACCCAAGGCGGACAGGGGGGTTCGGGATAGCCAAAAACATTCAGTACTTC. The chain joins TRBV2 to TRBJ2-4; 10 bases map to TRBD1. The trim removed 6 bases at V and 0 bases at J, leaving 20 bases unmatched. The CDR3 totals 21 residues. Germline assignment: CDR1 SNHLY and CDR2 FYNNEI.

The chain combines TRBV11-2 with TRBJ2-7; TRBD2 is a possible D gene (5 bases). The CDR3 sequence is 14 residues long. The germline gives CDR1 SGHAT, CDR2 FQNNGV. V lost 1 base and J lost 2, with 9 bases in between. The CDR3 DNA is TGTGCCAGCAGCTTAGTGAGGACTCCCTACGAGCAGTACTTC. Its protein is CASSLVRTPYEQYF.

The genes are TRBV7-2 and TRBJ2-1, with 8 bases lining up with TRBD1. Per the germline V gene, CDR1 is SGHTA and CDR2 is FQGNSA. The CDR3 runs to 16 residues. The V segment lost 5 bases and the J segment 0 bases; nucleotides outside the gene matches: 6. The CDR3 protein is CASSIQGASSYNEQFF. CDR3 nucleotide sequence: TGTGCCAGCAGCATCCAGGGGGCCAGCTCCTACAATGAGCAGTTCTTC.

The CDR3 coding sequence is TGTGCCACCAGTGGGACATCGAACACCGGGGAGCTGTTTTTT. This encodes CATSGTSNTGELFF. This sequence joins TRBV24-1 and TRBJ2-2, with D tentatively TRBD1 (5 bases). This CDR3 is 14 amino acids long. Between the trimmed V and J ends, which lost 5 bases and 0 bases, there was a span of 6 bases. The germline V gene encodes CDR1 KGHDR and CDR2 SFDVKD.

The sample holds a few counts of this clone. V usage is TRBV6-4 and J usage is TRBJ1-5; 9 nucleotides line up with TRBD1. The CDR3 contains 14 residues. Germline CDR1 and CDR2: MRHNA and SNTAGT. J was trimmed by 6 bases and V by 3 bases; bases with no gene match: 3. The CDR3 DNA sequence: TGTGCCAGCAGTGAACAGGGGGCGAGTCAGCCCCAGCATTTT. Its translation: CASSEQGASQPQHF.

This clone was picked up a small number of times. The chain uses TRBV9 and TRBJ1-2; D perhaps matches TRBD1 (5 bases). CDR1 SGDLS and CDR2 YYNGEE come from the germline V gene. The V end was cut by 4 bases, the J end by 12 bases, with 16 bases between. There are 12 residues in the CDR3. DNA of the CDR3: TGTGCCAGCAGCTACCCGGGTGGCAGGGACACCTTC. Protein product: CASSYPGGRDTF.

The chain joins TRBV25-1 to TRBJ2-5, with 9 bases aligning to TRBD1. The CDR3 contains 13 residues. The germline V gene has CDR1 MGHDK and CDR2 SYGVNS. The V segment lost 5 bases and the J segment 7 bases; nucleotides outside the gene matches: 5. The CDR3: CASSPGTGTTQYF. The DNA for the CDR3 is TGTGCCAGCAGTCCCGGGACAGGGACGACCCAGTACTTC.

About this clone: The sample contains more than one DNA sequence encoding this CDR3. V is TRBV29-1 and J is TRBJ1-1; weak D call: TRBD1 (5 bases). V was trimmed by 3 bases and J by 0 bases, leaving 8 bases between them. Germline V lookup: CDR1 SQVTM, CDR2 ANQGSEA. The CDR3 covers 13 residues. Here the CDR3 DNA reads TGCAGCGTTGACAGGGCCATGAACACTGAAGCTTTCTTT. Translated: CSVDRAMNTEAFF. Filled out from reference TRBV29-1 and TRBJ1-1, the complete variable domain reads SAVISQKPSRDICQRGTSLTIQCQVDSQVTMMFWYRQQPGQSLTLIATANQGSEATYESGFVIDKFPISRPNLTFSTLTVSNMSPEDSSIYLCSVDRAMNTEAFFGQGTRLTVV.